One and the same sample provided the 28 T cell receptor beta chains below, sequenced in a study of T cell responses to AZD1222 COVID-19 vaccine. Data came from immunoSEQ multiplex PCR; TCRdb stores just in-frame clones and leaves some out. This sample has fewer than 300,000 clones, with over 85% found just once. The material was peripheral blood, obtained on day 0 of AZD1222 vaccination. These receptors all stem from an adult in good health.

The rearrangement joins TRBV7-2 to TRBJ2-1; D is possibly TRBD2 (6 bases). Per the germline V gene, CDR1 is SGHTA and CDR2 is FQGNSA. This CDR3 has 12 residues. CDR3: CGAPQMGGEQFF. The CDR3 nucleotides read TGTGGGGCGCCACAGATGGGGGGTGAGCAGTTCTTC.

There are a few counts of this clone. This chain connects TRBV2 to TRBJ1-1, with a weak D call TRBD1 (5 bases). CDR1 SNHLY and CDR2 FYNNEI come from the germline V gene. The CDR3 spans 15 residues. Trimming removed 3 bases from V and 0 bases from J, with 11 bases in between. CDR3 nucleotide sequence: TGTGCCAGCAGTGATTCCCCGACAGTGAACACTGAAGCTTTCTTT. It codes for CASSDSPTVNTEAFF. Combining the CDR3 with reference TRBV2 and TRBJ1-1 gives the whole variable domain EPEVTQTPSHQVTQMGQEVILRCVPISNHLYFYWYRQILGQKVEFLVSFYNNEISEKSEIFDDQFSVERPDGSNFTLKIRSTKLEDSAMYFCASSDSPTVNTEAFFGQGTRLTVV.

This clone was seen once. The chain uses TRBV5-6 and TRBJ1-6, with 9 bases identical to TRBD1. Per the germline V gene, CDR1 is SGHDT and CDR2 is YYEEEE. The junction had 6 bases not matched to a gene; V was cut back by 2 bases and J by 0 bases. The CDR3 sequence is 18 residues long. The CDR3 loop reads CASSFRDREGSYNSPLHF. The CDR3, as DNA: TGTGCCAGCAGCTTCCGGGACAGGGAGGGCTCCTATAATTCACCCCTCCACTTT.

This chain links TRBV5-4 with TRBJ1-4; tentatively, D is TRBD1 (6 bases). The germline CDR1 and CDR2 sequences are SGHNT and YYREEE (reference sequence). The CDR3 contains 14 residues. With 4 bases removed from V and 8 bases from J, the gap between germline ends came to 15 bases. The CDR3 DNA reads TGTGCCAGCAGCCCGGGACATCCGGAAGAAAAACTGTTTTTT. Protein: CASSPGHPEEKLFF.

The sample holds one count of this clone. This chain links TRBV2 with TRBJ2-3; D is unclear. The germline CDR1 and CDR2 sequences are SNHLY and FYNNEI. Trimming removed 9 bases from V and 0 bases from J, with 7 bases in between. The CDR3 spans 12 residues. The DNA of the CDR3 is TGTGCCAGTGGCCCCAGCACAGATACGCAGTATTTT. Translated, it gives CASGPSTDTQYF.

This clone is a singleton in its sample. The V and J genes are TRBV5-4 and TRBJ2-7; the D gene is possibly TRBD2 (5 bases). V dropped 4 bases and J dropped 5 bases, with 13 bases sitting between them. CDR1 is SGHNT, CDR2 YYREEE, per germline (reference sequence). CDR3 length equals 13 residues. The CDR3 here is CASSHRGVDEQYF. The CDR3, as DNA: TGTGCCAGCAGCCACCGGGGAGTTGACGAGCAGTACTTC.

This rearrangement joins TRBV5-1 to TRBJ2-1; D is unresolved. Germline lookup yields CDR1 SGHRS and CDR2 YFSETQ. V was shortened by 2 bases and J by 5 bases, with 8 bases between the two germline ends. CDR3 length: 13 amino acids. The CDR3 region has the DNA TGCGCCAGCAGCTTTGGCAGCAACAATGAGCAGTTCTTC. Its translation: CASSFGSNNEQFF.

V and J are TRBV28 and TRBJ1-2, with a weak D call TRBD1 (5 bases). V shed 7 bases and J shed 0 bases, with 15 bases lying between them. Germline assignment: CDR1 MDHEN and CDR2 SYDVKM. The CDR3 runs to 15 residues. In nucleotides, the CDR3 is TGTGCCAGCACCGTCGGCGGGGGAGCTAACTATGGCTACACCTTC. It is translated as CASTVGGGANYGYTF.

The chain links TRBV13 to TRBJ2-5, with TRBD2 matching 10 bases. J lost 7 bases, V lost 5 bases, and 7 bases had no gene match. CDR1 is PRHDT, CDR2 FYEKMQ, per germline (reference sequence). This CDR3 contains 14 residues. This CDR3 is CASSRTAGGGTQYF. CDR3 in DNA: TGTGCCAGCAGCCGGACAGCGGGAGGGGGGACCCAGTACTTC. Full variable domain (missing parts from reference TRBV13 and TRBJ2-5): AAGVIQSPRHLIKEKRETATLKCYPIPRHDTVYWYQQGPGQDPQFLISFYEKMQSDKGSIPDRFSAQQFSDYHSELNMSSLELGDSALYFCASSRTAGGGTQYFGPGTRLLVL.

The J gene is TRBJ1-2, the V gene TRBV10-2, with D hard to call. The CDR3 has 16 residues. In germline, CDR1 is WSHSY, CDR2 SAAADI. V was clipped by 2 bases and J by 8 bases, with 21 bases between them. CDR3 amino acids: CASSEPGLYDPEGYTF. In DNA, the CDR3 is TGCGCCAGCAGTGAGCCTGGGTTATATGACCCGGAGGGCTACACCTTC.

This sequence joins TRBV4-3 and TRBJ1-6; D gene unclear. Trimming pared 0 bases from V and 7 bases from J, leaving 10 bases between. The CDR3 is 15 amino acids. Germline lookup yields CDR1 LGHNA and CDR2 YSLEER. The CDR3 nucleotides read TGCGCCAGCAGCCAAGAACGGACCTCCAATTCACCCCTCCACTTT. It is translated as CASSQERTSNSPLHF.

The chain carries TRBV7-9 and TRBJ1-1; 7 bases line up with TRBD1. The CDR3 is 15 residues long. Looked up from germline, CDR1 is SEHNR and CDR2 is FQNEAQ (reference sequence). Trimming cost V 7 bases and J 1 base; bases outside gene matches: 9. CDR3 residues: CASTTAAGGNTEAFF. DNA of the CDR3: TGTGCCAGCACCACCGCGGCAGGGGGGAACACTGAAGCTTTCTTT.

The CDR3 DNA reads TGTGCCAGCTCATCAGGGGGTGTGGGCACTGAAGCTTTCTTT. As protein: CASSSGGVGTEAFF. The chain employs TRBV18 and TRBJ1-1; TRBD1 matches 7 bases. Trimming took 5 bases from V and 4 from J; bases not matched to a gene: 7. This CDR3 is 14 amino acids long. The germline V gene has CDR1 KGHSH and CDR2 LQKENI.

The rearrangement links TRBV15 to TRBJ2-5; 7 nucleotides match TRBD1. The J segment lost 1 base and the V segment lost 6 bases, leaving 8 bases of the junction unmatched. Germline V gives CDR1 LNHNV, CDR2 YYDKDF (reference sequence). There are 15 residues in the CDR3. CDR3: CATRSDRVGQETQYF. The CDR3 DNA sequence: TGTGCCACCAGGTCCGACAGGGTGGGCCAAGAGACCCAGTACTTC. Full variable domain (missing parts from reference TRBV15 and TRBJ2-5): DAMVIQNPRYQVTQFGKPVTLSCSQTLNHNVMYWYQQKSSQAPKLLFHYYDKDFNNEADTPDNFQSRRPNTSFCFLDIRSPGLGDTAMYLCATRSDRVGQETQYFGPGTRLLVL.

This clone turned up a few times. The chain is built from TRBV2 and TRBJ2-7, with TRBD1 matching over 8 bases. The length of the CDR3 is 15 residues. V shed 0 bases and J 2 bases; nucleotides not matched to a gene: 3. CDR1 SNHLY and CDR2 FYNNEI come from the germline V gene. The CDR3 protein is CASSEALTGAYEQYF. The CDR3 DNA is TGTGCCAGCAGTGAAGCCCTGACAGGGGCCTACGAGCAGTACTTC.

This chain links TRBV5-1 with TRBJ2-2; possible D gene TRBD2, 5 bases. Germline assignment: CDR1 SGHRS and CDR2 YFSETQ. The length of the CDR3 is 17 residues. V was pared by 6 bases and J by 3 bases, with 21 bases between. CDR3 sequence reads: CASNTNPSIGDTGELFF. CDR3 sequence (DNA): TGCGCCAGCAACACAAACCCCTCGATCGGGGACACCGGGGAGCTGTTTTTT.

This chain uses TRBV28 with TRBJ1-5; D is unresolved. The germline gives CDR1 MDHEN, CDR2 SYDVKM. This CDR3 is built from 11 residues. The V end lost 3 bases, the J end lost 8 bases, and 5 bases lay between the germline ends. CDR3 coding DNA: TGTGCCAGCAGTTTGAGGGAGCCCCAGCATTTT. Its protein is CASSLREPQHF.

This rearrangement joins TRBV9 to TRBJ2-5; D is undetermined. CDR3 size: 13 residues. CDR1 is SGDLS and CDR2 is YYNGEE in the germline V gene. Trimming removed 1 base at V and 5 bases at J, with 9 bases between. The CDR3: CASSVSKEETQYF. In nucleotides, the CDR3 is TGTGCCAGCAGCGTATCGAAGGAGGAGACCCAGTACTTC. Variable domain in full (rest from reference TRBV9 and TRBJ2-5): DSGVTQTPKHLITATGQRVTLRCSPRSGDLSVYWYQQSLDQGLQFLIQYYNGEERAKGNILERFSAQQFPDLHSELNLSSLELGDSALYFCASSVSKEETQYFGPGTRLLVL.

The CDR3 protein is CARLSQGLGNQPQHF. CDR3 coding DNA: TGTGCCAGACTATCCCAGGGTTTGGGCAATCAGCCCCAGCATTTT. The chain links TRBV28 to TRBJ1-5; D might be TRBD1 (5 bases). The CDR3 loop spans 15 amino acids. Per germline, CDR1 MDHEN and CDR2 SYDVKM. The V end lost 9 bases, the J end lost 2 bases, and 17 bases lay between the germline ends.

The chain joins TRBV2 to TRBJ1-2; D gene ambiguous. V lost 4 bases to trimming and J lost 3 bases, with 9 bases between them. The CDR3 length is 13 residues. Germline CDR1 and CDR2: SNHLY and FYNNEI. CDR3 bases: TGTGCCAGCAGTGTGGGTCAGGACTATGGCTACACCTTC. Translating gives CASSVGQDYGYTF.

The CDR3 is CASSTPRGGSDEQFF. The CDR3 DNA follows: TGTGCCAGCAGCACCCCGCGGGGGGGGTCGGATGAGCAGTTCTTC. The V call is TRBV9, the J call TRBJ2-1; 9 bases are a match to TRBD2. Germline V CDR1 and CDR2: SGDLS, YYNGEE. The CDR3 totals 15 residues. The trim removed 4 bases at V and 8 bases at J, leaving 10 bases unmatched.

The chain has TRBV6-5 and TRBJ1-5, with 10 bases fitting TRBD1. The CDR3 length is 15 residues. The trim removed 5 bases at V and 5 bases at J, leaving 6 bases unmatched. The germline V gene has CDR1 MNHEY and CDR2 SVGAGI. The CDR3 protein is CASSRGTGEDQPQHF. The CDR3 DNA sequence: TGTGCCAGCAGTCGCGGGACAGGGGAGGATCAGCCCCAGCATTTT.

The gene calls are TRBV28 and TRBJ1-2; the D is unclear. V lost 2 bases and J lost 8, with 12 bases in between. The germline gives CDR1 MDHEN, CDR2 SYDVKM. The CDR3 length is 13 residues. For the CDR3, the DNA is TGTGCCAGCAGTTTAACACGGCTCGCGGGCTACACCTTC. Translating gives CASSLTRLAGYTF.

V gene TRBV5-4 combines with J gene TRBJ1-4, with D hard to call. The CDR3 loop spans 19 amino acids. The V and J ends lost 1 base and 0 bases respectively, with 19 bases between them. From germline, CDR1 is SGHNT and CDR2 YYREEE (reference sequence). CDR3 sequence: CASSLFPGGSTSTNEKLFF. DNA of the CDR3: TGTGCCAGCAGCTTGTTCCCGGGCGGGAGTACGTCAACTAATGAAAAACTGTTTTTT. The whole variable domain, remainder taken from reference TRBV5-4 and TRBJ1-4, is ETGVTQSPTHLIKTRGQQVTLRCSSQSGHNTVSWYQQALGQGPQFIFQYYREEENGRGNFPPRFSGLQFPNYSSELNVNALELDDSALYLCASSLFPGGSTSTNEKLFFGSGTQLSVL.

The V call is TRBV7-6, the J call TRBJ2-1, with 8 bases lining up with TRBD2. CDR1 is SGHVS, CDR2 FNYEAQ, per germline. This CDR3 spans 15 amino acids. V shed 5 bases and J 0 bases; nucleotides not matched to a gene: 3. CDR3 protein: CASSPRGGSYNEQFF. The CDR3 DNA is TGTGCCAGCAGCCCACGGGGGGGCTCCTACAATGAGCAGTTCTTC.

J is TRBJ1-3 and V is TRBV28; the match to TRBD1 covers 10 bases. J gave up 2 bases and V 9 bases, and 7 bases lay outside the gene matches. The V gene's germline CDR1 is MDHEN and CDR2 SYDVKM. CDR3 length: 15 amino acids. CDR3: CASARDRGTGNTIYF. In DNA, the CDR3 is TGTGCCAGTGCCCGGGACAGGGGAACTGGAAACACCATATATTTT.

V is TRBV7-2 and J is TRBJ1-2; TRBD1 might be the D (6 bases). Germline V CDR1 and CDR2: SGHTA, FQGNSA. The CDR3 totals 14 residues. The V and J ends lost 1 base and 7 bases respectively, with 13 bases between them. The CDR3 here is CASSLEFRGLGYTF. The CDR3 DNA sequence: TGTGCCAGCAGCTTAGAATTCAGGGGTCTTGGCTACACCTTC.

J is TRBJ2-1 and V is TRBV19; D may be TRBD1 (5 bases). V was trimmed by 1 base and J by 10 bases, leaving 17 bases between them. CDR3 length: 15 residues. Germline assignment: CDR1 LNHDA and CDR2 SQIVND (reference sequence). The CDR3 spells CASSIAGSLPREQFF. The DNA for the CDR3 is TGTGCCAGTAGTATAGCAGGGTCCCTACCTAGAGAGCAGTTCTTC.